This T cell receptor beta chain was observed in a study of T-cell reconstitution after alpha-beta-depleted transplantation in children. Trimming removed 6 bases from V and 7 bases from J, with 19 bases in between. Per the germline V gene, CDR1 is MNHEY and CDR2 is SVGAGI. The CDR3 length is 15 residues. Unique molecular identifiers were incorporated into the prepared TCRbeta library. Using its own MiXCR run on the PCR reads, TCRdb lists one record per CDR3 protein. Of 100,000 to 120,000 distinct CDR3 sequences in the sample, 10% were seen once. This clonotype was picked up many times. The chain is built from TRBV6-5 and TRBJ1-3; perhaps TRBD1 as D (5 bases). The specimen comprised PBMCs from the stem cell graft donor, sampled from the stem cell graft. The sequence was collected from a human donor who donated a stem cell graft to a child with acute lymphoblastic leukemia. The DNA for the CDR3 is TGTGCCAGCAGGACCGACAGTCTCGGGACGAACACCATATATTTT. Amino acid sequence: CASRTDSLGTNTIYF.